Sequencing of this TCR beta chain was carried out in a study of blood T cell repertoires in COVID-19. Study information: Collection of acute and convalescent COVID-19 samples took place in the United States, Italy and Spain.

Assay used: immunoSEQ multiplex PCR; TCRdb lists only in-frame clones, some missing. Here the sample spans under 300,000 clones, around 81% being singletons. The V end lost 2 bases, the J end lost 7 bases, and 9 bases lay between the germline ends. The germline CDR1 and CDR2 sequences are SGHVS and FNYEAQ. This CDR3 is 14 amino acids long. This TCR was sampled from a woman aged 60-75 years with active or convalescent COVID-19. The chain joins TRBV7-6 to TRBJ1-6; D is ambiguous. Source material: peripheral blood. The CDR3 sequence is CASSLNIQNSPLHF. The CDR3 bases are TGTGCCAGCAGCTTAAACATACAAAATTCACCCCTCCACTTT. The whole variable domain, filled in from reference TRBV7-6 and TRBJ1-6, reads GAGVSQSPRYKVTKRGQDVALRCDPISGHVSLYWYRQALGQGPEFLTYFNYEAQQDKSGLPNDRFSAERPEGSISTLTIQRTEQRDSAMYRCASSLNIQNSPLHFGNGTRLTVT.